The clone carrying this TCR beta chain was picked up many times. As yet, its antigen is unknown. Extraction of PBMCs used under 13 ml of fresh peripheral blood. This entry belongs to a study of T cells in Graves' hyperthyroidism and ophthalmopathy. Amplified regions were TCR beta CDR3 sequences from RNA transcripts. HTBI primers were the set used in a first-round RT-PCR of the TCR CDR3. TCRdb processed the multiplex PCR reads anew with MiXCR; each CDR3 protein has one entry. This sample yields 400,000 to 450,000 distinct CDR3 sequences, of which approximately 15% are seen a single time; around 14% belongs to the top ten. Study-level points and caveats: With a median lead of roughly 6.2 months before onset, the model predicted ophthalmopathy.

The V gene's germline CDR1 is LNHNV and CDR2 YYDKDF (reference sequence). The V and J ends lost 6 bases and 6 bases, in that order; junction bases with no gene match: 8. The CDR3 totals 14 residues. The specimen sequenced was blood. J is TRBJ2-1 and V is TRBV15, with 7 bases aligning to TRBD1. The receptor was isolated from a man younger than 35 with Graves' ophthalmopathy. The CDR3 sequence: CATRGVGGFNEQFF. CDR3 nucleotide sequence: TGTGCCACCAGAGGAGTAGGGGGCTTCAATGAGCAGTTCTTC. Full variable domain (rest looked up from reference TRBV15 and TRBJ2-1): DAMVIQNPRYQVTQFGKPVTLSCSQTLNHNVMYWYQQKSSQAPKLLFHYYDKDFNNEADTPDNFQSRRPNTSFCFLDIRSPGLGDTAMYLCATRGVGGFNEQFFGPGTRLTVL.